This TCR beta chain was recorded in a study of human T cells and chemical hapten exposure. Whole-study findings and limits: Clustering by CDR3 similarity yielded significantly more large clusters from expanded TCRs than controls.

This clonotype showed up just a few times. Its matching antigen is unknown. V lost 5 bases to trimming and J lost 4 bases, with 24 bases between them. Germline V gene lookup returns CDR1 SGDLS and CDR2 YYNGEE. The CDR3 runs to 18 residues. Time point defined: patch test 1, 2 weeks after DPC sensitization. The treatment here: therapeutic diphenylcyclopropenone sensitization with weekly scalp DPC. TCRdb re-derived calls from the RACE reads in MiXCR, one entry per CDR3 protein. The sample has around 340,000 distinct CDR3 sequences, about 7% seen once. This chain joins TRBV9 and TRBJ2-2; no clear D gene. The source is a woman in her late teens or twenties with alopecia areata. Some clones in this sample may be carry-over from other donors' samples. The input for sequencing was whole blood, taken in connection with sensitization to the hapten diphenylcyclopropenone (DPC). CDR3 sequence: CASRRPRFEVTRTGELFF. The CDR3 DNA reads as TGTGCCAGCAGGCGCCCGCGTTTCGAGGTAACCCGCACCGGGGAGCTGTTTTTT.